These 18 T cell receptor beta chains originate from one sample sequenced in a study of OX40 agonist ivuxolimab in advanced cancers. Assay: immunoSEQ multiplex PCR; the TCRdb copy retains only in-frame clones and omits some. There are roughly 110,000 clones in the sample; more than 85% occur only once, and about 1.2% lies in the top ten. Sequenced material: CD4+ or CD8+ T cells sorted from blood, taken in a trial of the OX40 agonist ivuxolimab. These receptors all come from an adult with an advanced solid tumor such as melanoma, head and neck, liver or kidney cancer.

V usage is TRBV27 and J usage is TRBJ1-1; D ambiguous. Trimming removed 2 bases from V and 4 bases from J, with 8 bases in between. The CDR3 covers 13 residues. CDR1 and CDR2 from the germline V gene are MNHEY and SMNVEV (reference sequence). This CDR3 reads CASSLKESTEAFF. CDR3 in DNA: TGTGCCAGCAGTTTAAAGGAATCCACTGAAGCTTTCTTT.

The CDR3 nucleotides are TGTGCCAGCACTTCCGGACAGGGAGGGACCCAGTACTTC. Protein sequence: CASTSGQGGTQYF. The rearrangement uses TRBV28 and TRBJ2-5; 8 bases match TRBD1. Germline CDR1 and CDR2: MDHEN and SYDVKM. CDR3 size: 13 residues. Germline trimming cut 7 bases from V and 7 bases from J; bases unmatched to any gene: 8.

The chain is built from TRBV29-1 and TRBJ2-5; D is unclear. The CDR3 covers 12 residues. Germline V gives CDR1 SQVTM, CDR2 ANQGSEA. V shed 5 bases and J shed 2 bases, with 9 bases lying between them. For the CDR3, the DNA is TGCAGCGTTCACCGGCAGCAAGAGACCCAGTACTTC. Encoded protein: CSVHRQQETQYF.

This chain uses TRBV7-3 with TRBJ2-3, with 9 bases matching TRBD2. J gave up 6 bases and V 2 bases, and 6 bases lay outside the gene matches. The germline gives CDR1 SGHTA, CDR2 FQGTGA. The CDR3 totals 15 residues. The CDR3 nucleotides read TGTGCCAGCAGCTTAGGCGGGAGGGCCCGGGATACGCAGTATTTT. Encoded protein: CASSLGGRARDTQYF.

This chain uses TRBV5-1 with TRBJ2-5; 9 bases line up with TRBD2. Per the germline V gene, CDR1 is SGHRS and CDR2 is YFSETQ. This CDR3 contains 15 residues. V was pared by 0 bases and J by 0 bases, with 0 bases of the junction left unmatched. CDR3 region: CASSLASGNQETQYF. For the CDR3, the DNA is TGCGCCAGCAGCTTGGCTAGCGGGAACCAAGAGACCCAGTACTTC.

The CDR3 reads CASSSQGANEKLFF. The CDR3 DNA reads as TGTGCCAGCAGTTCACAGGGGGCTAATGAAAAACTGTTTTTT. J is TRBJ1-4 and V is TRBV27, with 8 bases aligning to TRBD1. The length of the CDR3 is 14 residues. CDR1 MNHEY and CDR2 SMNVEV come from the germline V gene (reference sequence). With 4 bases clipped from V and 3 bases from J, the junction kept 1 base outside the gene matches. Full variable domain (remainder filled in from reference TRBV27 and TRBJ1-4): EAQVTQNPRYLITVTGKKLTVTCSQNMNHEYMSWYRQDPGLGLRQIYYSMNVEVTDKGDVPEGYKVSRKEKRNFPLILESPSPNQTSLYFCASSSQGANEKLFFGSGTQLSVL.

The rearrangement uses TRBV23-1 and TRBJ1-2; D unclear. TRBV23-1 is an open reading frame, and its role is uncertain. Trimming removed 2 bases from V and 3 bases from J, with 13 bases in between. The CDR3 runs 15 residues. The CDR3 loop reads CASSQAVWDYYGYTF. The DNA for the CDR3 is TGCGCCAGCAGTCAAGCCGTCTGGGATTACTATGGCTACACCTTC.

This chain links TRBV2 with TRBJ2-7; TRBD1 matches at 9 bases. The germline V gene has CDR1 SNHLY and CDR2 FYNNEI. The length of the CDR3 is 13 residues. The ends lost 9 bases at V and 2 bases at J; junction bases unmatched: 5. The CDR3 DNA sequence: TGTGCCAGGCCGACAGGGGGAACCTACGAGCAGTACTTC. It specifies CARPTGGTYEQYF.

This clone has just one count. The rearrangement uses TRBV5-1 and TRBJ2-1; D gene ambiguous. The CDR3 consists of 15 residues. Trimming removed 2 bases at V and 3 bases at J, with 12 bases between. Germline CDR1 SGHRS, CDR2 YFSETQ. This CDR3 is CASSFRQALYNEQFF. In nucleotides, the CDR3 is TGCGCCAGCAGCTTTCGGCAGGCGCTCTACAATGAGCAGTTCTTC.

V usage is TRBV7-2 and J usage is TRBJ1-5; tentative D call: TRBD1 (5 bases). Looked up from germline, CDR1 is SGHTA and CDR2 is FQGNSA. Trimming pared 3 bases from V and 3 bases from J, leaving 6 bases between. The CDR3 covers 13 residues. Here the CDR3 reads CASSLGPNQPQHF. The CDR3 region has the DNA TGTGCCAGCAGCTTGGGACCCAATCAGCCCCAGCATTTT. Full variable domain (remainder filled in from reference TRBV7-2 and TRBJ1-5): GAGVSQSPSNKVTEKGKDVELRCDPISGHTALYWYRQSLGQGLEFLIYFQGNSAPDKSGLPSDRFSAERTGGSVSTLTIQRTQQEDSAVYLCASSLGPNQPQHFGDGTRLSIL.

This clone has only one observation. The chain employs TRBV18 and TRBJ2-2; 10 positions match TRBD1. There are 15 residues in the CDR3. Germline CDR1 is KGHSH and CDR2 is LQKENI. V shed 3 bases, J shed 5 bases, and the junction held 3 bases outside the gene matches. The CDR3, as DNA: TGTGCCAGCTCACCTCGGACAGGGGGTACCGGGGAGCTGTTTTTT. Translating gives CASSPRTGGTGELFF.

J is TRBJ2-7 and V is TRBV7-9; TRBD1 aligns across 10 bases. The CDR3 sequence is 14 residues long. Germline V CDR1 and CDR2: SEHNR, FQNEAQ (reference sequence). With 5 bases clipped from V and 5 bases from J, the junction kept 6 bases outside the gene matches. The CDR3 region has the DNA TGTGCCAGCAGCGCGGGACAGGGGAGGAACGAGCAGTACTTC. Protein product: CASSAGQGRNEQYF.

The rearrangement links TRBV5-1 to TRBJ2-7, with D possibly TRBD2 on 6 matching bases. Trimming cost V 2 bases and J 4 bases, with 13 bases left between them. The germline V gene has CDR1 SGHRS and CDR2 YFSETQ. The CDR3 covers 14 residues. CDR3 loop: CASSFRDSGYEQYF. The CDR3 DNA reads TGCGCCAGCAGCTTCCGGGACTCGGGGTACGAGCAGTACTTC. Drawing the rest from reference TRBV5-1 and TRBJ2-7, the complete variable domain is KAGVTQTPRYLIKTRGQQVTLSCSPISGHRSVSWYQQTPGQGLQFLFEYFSETQRNKGNFPGRFSGRQFSNSRSEMNVSTLELGDSALYLCASSFRDSGYEQYFGPGTRLTVT.

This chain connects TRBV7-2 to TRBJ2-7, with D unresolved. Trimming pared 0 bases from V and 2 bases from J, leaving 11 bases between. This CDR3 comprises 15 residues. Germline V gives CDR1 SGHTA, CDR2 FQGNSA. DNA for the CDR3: TGTGCCAGCAGCTTAGCGGGTGGGCCACCCTACGAGCAGTACTTC. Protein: CASSLAGGPPYEQYF.

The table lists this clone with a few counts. CDR3 coding DNA: TGTGCCAGCAGCCGACAGCTCTACGAGCAGTACTTC. Encoded protein: CASSRQLYEQYF. V usage is TRBV7-2 and J usage is TRBJ2-7, with D possibly TRBD1 on 5 matching bases. V lost 5 bases, J lost 3 bases, and 8 bases lay in between. This CDR3 region has 12 residues. Germline loops: CDR1 SGHTA, CDR2 FQGNSA.

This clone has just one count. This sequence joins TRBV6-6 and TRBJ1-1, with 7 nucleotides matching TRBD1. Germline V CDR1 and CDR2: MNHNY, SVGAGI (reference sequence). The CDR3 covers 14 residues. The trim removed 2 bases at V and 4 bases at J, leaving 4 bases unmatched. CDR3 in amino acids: CASSYQGGFTEAFF. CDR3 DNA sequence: TGTGCCAGCAGTTACCAGGGGGGGTTCACTGAAGCTTTCTTT.

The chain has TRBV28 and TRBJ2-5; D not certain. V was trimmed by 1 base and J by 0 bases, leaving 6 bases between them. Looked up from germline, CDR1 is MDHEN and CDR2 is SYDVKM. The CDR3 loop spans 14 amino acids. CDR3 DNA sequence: TGTGCCAGCAGTTTATCGGGCCACCAAGAGACCCAGTACTTC. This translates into CASSLSGHQETQYF.

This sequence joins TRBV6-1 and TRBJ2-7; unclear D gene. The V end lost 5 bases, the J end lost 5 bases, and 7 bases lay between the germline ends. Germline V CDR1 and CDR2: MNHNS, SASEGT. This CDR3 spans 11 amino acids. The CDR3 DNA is TGTGCCAGCAGTCTCCGTAACGAGCAGTACTTC. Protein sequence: CASSLRNEQYF.